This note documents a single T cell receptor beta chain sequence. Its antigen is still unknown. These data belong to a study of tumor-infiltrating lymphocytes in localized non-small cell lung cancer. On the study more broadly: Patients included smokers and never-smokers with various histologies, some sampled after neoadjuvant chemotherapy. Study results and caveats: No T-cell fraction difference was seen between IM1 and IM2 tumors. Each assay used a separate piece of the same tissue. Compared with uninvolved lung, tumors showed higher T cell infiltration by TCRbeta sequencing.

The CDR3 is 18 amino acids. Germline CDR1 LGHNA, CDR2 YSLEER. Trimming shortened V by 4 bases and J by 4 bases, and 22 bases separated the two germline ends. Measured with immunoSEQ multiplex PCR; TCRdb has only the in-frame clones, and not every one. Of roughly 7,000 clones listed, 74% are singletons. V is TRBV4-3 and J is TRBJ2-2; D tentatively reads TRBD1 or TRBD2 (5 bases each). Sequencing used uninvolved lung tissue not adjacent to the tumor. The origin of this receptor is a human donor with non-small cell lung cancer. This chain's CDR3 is CASSPTVGVEVITGELFF. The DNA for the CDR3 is TGCGCCAGCAGCCCGACAGTGGGGGTTGAGGTTATCACCGGGGAGCTGTTTTTT.